This TCR beta chain was sequenced in a study of T cells after yellow fever vaccination. From the 5' RACE reads, TCRdb called clonotypes with MiXCR, one entry per CDR3 protein. The repertoire holds 510,000 or so distinct CDR3 sequences, with 19% as singletons. This CDR3 is built from 11 residues. V was cut by 1 base and J by 8 bases, with 4 bases left in between. The sample holds many counts of this clonotype. Here the sequenced sample was PBMCs, taken 15 days after the yellow fever booster vaccination. The receptor comes from a man aged 30-40 years who received the YFV17D yellow fever vaccine. The chain couples TRBV12-3 or TRBV12-4 to TRBJ2-3; no firm D call. CDR3 nucleotide sequence: TGTGCCAGCAGTTTAGTGGGTACGCAGTATTTT. The encoded protein is CASSLVGTQYF.